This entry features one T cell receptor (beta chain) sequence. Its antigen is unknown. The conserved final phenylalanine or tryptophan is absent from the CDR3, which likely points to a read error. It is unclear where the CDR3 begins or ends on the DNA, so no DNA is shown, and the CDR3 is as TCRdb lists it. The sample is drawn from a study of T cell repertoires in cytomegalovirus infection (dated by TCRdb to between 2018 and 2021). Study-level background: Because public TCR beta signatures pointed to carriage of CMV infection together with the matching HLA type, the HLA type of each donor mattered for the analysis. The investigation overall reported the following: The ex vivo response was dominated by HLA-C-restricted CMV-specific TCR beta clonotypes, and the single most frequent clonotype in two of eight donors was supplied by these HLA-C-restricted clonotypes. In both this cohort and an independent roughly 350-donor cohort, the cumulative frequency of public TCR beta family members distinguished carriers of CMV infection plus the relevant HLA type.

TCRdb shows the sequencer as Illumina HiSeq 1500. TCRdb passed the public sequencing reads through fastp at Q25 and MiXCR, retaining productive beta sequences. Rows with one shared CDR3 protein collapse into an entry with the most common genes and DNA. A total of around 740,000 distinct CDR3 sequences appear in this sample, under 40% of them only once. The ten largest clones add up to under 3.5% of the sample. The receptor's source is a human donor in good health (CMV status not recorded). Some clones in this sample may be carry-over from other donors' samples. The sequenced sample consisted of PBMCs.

The CDR3 corresponds to CASSGTGKEYL. The chain is encoded by TRBV27 joined to TRBJ2-7; the listed D gene, TRBD1, was not tested against the DNA. Inclusive of both ends, the CDR3 amounts to 11 amino acids. The germline V gene (reference sequence) sets CDR1 to MNHEY and CDR2 to SMNVEV.